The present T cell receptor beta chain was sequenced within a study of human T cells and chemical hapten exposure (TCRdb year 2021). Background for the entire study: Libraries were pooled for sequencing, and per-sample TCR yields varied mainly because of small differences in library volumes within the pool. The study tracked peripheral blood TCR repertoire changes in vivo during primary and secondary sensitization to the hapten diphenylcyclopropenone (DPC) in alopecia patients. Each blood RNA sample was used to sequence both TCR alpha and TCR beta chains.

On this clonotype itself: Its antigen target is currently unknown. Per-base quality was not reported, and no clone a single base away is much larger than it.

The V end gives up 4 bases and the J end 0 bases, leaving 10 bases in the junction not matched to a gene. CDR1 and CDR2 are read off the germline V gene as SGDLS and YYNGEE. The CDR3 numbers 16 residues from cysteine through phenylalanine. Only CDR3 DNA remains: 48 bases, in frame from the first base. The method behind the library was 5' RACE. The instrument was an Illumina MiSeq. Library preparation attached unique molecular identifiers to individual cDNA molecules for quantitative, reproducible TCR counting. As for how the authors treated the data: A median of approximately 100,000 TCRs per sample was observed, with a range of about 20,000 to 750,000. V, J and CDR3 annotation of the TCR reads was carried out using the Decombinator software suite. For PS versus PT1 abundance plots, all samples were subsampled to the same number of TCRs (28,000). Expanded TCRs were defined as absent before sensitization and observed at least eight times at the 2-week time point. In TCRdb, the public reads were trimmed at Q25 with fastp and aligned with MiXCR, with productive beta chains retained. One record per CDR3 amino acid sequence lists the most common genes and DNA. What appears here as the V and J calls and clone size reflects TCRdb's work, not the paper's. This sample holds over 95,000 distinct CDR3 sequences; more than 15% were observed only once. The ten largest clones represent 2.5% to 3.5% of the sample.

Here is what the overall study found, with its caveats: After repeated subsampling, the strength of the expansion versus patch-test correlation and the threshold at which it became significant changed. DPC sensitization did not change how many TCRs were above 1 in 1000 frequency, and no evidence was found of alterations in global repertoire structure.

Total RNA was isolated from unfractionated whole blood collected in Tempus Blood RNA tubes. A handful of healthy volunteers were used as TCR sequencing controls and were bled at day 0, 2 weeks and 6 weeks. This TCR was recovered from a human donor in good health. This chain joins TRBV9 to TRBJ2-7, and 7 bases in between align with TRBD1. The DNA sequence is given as TGTGCCAGCAGCCTTACCGCCGGGACAGCCTCCTACGAGCAGTACTTC. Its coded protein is CASSLTAGTASYEQYF. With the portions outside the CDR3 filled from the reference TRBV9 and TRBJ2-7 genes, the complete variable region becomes DSGVTQTPKHLITATGQRVTLRCSPRSGDLSVYWYQQSLDQGLQFLIQYYNGEERAKGNILERFSAQQFPDLHSELNLSSLELGDSALYFCASSLTAGTASYEQYFGPGTRLTVT.